This TCR beta chain derives from a study of blood T cells in healthy people across ages. Broader study findings: Roughly linear age-related decline in beta diversity appeared, significant by age 40. In long-lived donors, naive CD4+ cell counts and diversity exceeded those of aged donors.

This CDR3 region has 14 residues. V was trimmed by 7 bases and J by 5 bases, leaving 17 bases between them. Germline V CDR1 and CDR2: MDHEN, SYDVKM. A J-beta primer mix and a sample-barcoded 5' primer were used in a second PCR of about 7 to 12 cycles. Each CDR3 protein gets one entry after TCRdb re-called the 5' RACE reads with MiXCR. This sample carries approximately 320,000 distinct CDR3 sequences, about 25% of them seen once, and the ten largest clones take approximately 29%. Details on this clonotype: Its antigen remains unknown.

In terms of origin and age, donors were healthy Caucasian individuals from Russia aged roughly 6 to 95. Specimen: blood. The chain recombines TRBV28 with TRBJ1-1, with a weak D call TRBD1 (5 bases). The source is a woman between 70 and 85 years old in good health. CDR3 DNA: TGTGCCAGCATAATGGAGGGGTTGAGGACTGAAGCTTTCTTT. It is translated as CASIMEGLRTEAFF.